Listed below are T cell receptor beta chains from one sample, sequenced in a study of cytotoxic CD8 clonotypes in ibrutinib-treated CLL. Data came from immunoSEQ multiplex PCR; TCRdb stores just in-frame clones and leaves some out. The sample gives over 100,000 clones, approximately 85% of which show up once; around 2% is in the top ten. The sample in question was PBMCs, obtained after 24 months of ibrutinib treatment. Receptors originate from a human donor with chronic lymphocytic leukemia. CDR3s leave out the opening cysteine and the closing phenylalanine or tryptophan.

cdr3_aa v_call
ASSRDRGTDTQY TRBV7-3
ASTDQRGRTDTQY TRBV19
ASSSPGQGDEKLF TRBV7-9
ASSPDYNSPLH TRBV7-2
ASSLVVVGTQY TRBV7-2
ASSAETGAFSGANVLT TRBV19
ATSRVGGTDTQY TRBV15
ASSPTPNTDTQY TRBV28
ASSLGTAPTDTQY TRBV5-1
ASSFGTPTRETQY TRBV7-2
ASSLNTGLAKNIQY TRBV7-2
ASSQWRATEAF TRBV5-6
ASSLTSGSGYEQY TRBV6-6
ASSLGNRETQY TRBV5-1
ASIPRGASTDTQY TRBV27
ASSRIGLAGALGGTDTQY TRBV27
ASSRTGYGGQPQH TRBV28
ASSEVEGKVGGYT TRBV2
ASSLETSGSGELF TRBV11-3
ASSVLSTDTQY TRBV27
ASSELGTSYGYT TRBV6-1
AWKARGLYGYT TRBV30
ASSSSDRVTEAF TRBV5-1
SARAGETQY TRBV20-1
ASSPPGGNTIY TRBV18
ASSLLRGSYNEQF TRBV7-9
ASSQDSSGGAYEQY TRBV4-3
ASSPTTTGSTEAF TRBV18
ASSLTKDRADTQY TRBV7-3
ASSETGVSNYGYT TRBV25-1
ASSIEAGPYNEQF TRBV19
ASSPSRSGGEAKNIQY TRBV28